This T cell receptor beta chain was recovered during a study of cytomegalovirus exposure and HLA in healthy donors. Study-wide context: The use of the same platform for the 95 to 150 validation repertoires and the 600 to 700 first-cohort repertoires was reported by a later analysis.

Using immunoSEQ multiplex PCR, the repertoire was profiled, and TCRdb retains in-frame clones only, with some absent. The data contain fewer than 150,000 clones, around 88% of them singletons. With respect to this clone: Its antigen is undetermined.

The V and J ends lost 2 bases and 2 bases respectively, with 13 bases between them. From germline, CDR1 is SNHLY and CDR2 FYNNEI. The CDR3 is 15 amino acids. Broader study findings: Specific recognition of CMV antigens was confirmed in vitro for a few chains (all CMV-associated). TCR beta chains numbering under 200 were designated cytomegalovirus-associated.

The donors were part of the approximately 130-subject validation cohort, which stood apart from the approximately 670-subject first cohort. The V gene is TRBV2, the J gene TRBJ2-7, with D unresolved. Sequencing input: PBMCs. This TCR was sampled from a woman in her late teens or twenties in good health and CMV-seropositive. Here the CDR3 DNA reads TGTGCCAGCAGTGAAATGGCAGGAAGGACCTACGAGCAGTACTTC. This translates into CASSEMAGRTYEQYF.